The 31 T cell receptor beta chains listed next were all sequenced from one sample in a study of blood T cell repertoires in COVID-19. This table comes from immunoSEQ multiplex PCR, and its TCRdb copy is limited to in-frame clones, with some not included. The table records approximately 200,000 clones, about 76% of them present only once. The specimen was peripheral blood. All receptors derive from a woman between 40 and 50 years old with COVID-19, enrolled during active disease.

The gene calls are TRBV18 and TRBJ2-3; 7 positions match TRBD2. Germline lookup yields CDR1 KGHSH and CDR2 LQKENI. J gave up 6 bases and V 3 bases, and 3 bases lay outside the gene matches. The CDR3 sequence is 13 residues long. The CDR3 spells CASSPDGGDTQYF. CDR3 bases: TGTGCCAGCTCACCCGACGGGGGGGATACGCAGTATTTT.

The rearrangement joins TRBV30 to TRBJ1-1; D might be TRBD1 (5 bases). Germline V gives CDR1 GTSNPN, CDR2 SVGIG (reference sequence). V lost 5 bases to trimming and J lost 11 bases, with 12 bases between them. The CDR3 spans 10 residues. The chain's CDR3 is CAWGSGKAFF. In nucleotides, the CDR3 is TGTGCCTGGGGGTCAGGGAAGGCTTTCTTT.

For this clone: Other DNA sequences in this sample translate to the same CDR3. V is TRBV6-2 or TRBV6-3 and J is TRBJ2-7; 7 bases are a match to TRBD1. Germline V lookup: CDR1 MNHEY, CDR2 SVGEGT. This CDR3 is 13 amino acids long. V was pared by 6 bases and J by 2 bases, with 4 bases of the junction left unmatched. Here the CDR3 DNA reads TGTGCCAGCAGCTCTACAGGGGCCTACGAGCAGTACTTC. Translating it yields CASSSTGAYEQYF.

This chain uses TRBV5-4 with TRBJ2-2; 13 positions match TRBD2. The CDR3 covers 17 residues. J gave up 7 bases and V 4 bases, and 10 bases lay outside the gene matches. Germline V gives CDR1 SGHNT, CDR2 YYREEE (reference sequence). CDR3 sequence: CASSTQLAGGLFGELFF. CDR3 nucleotide sequence: TGTGCCAGCAGCACCCAACTAGCGGGAGGGCTTTTCGGGGAGCTGTTTTTT.

This chain connects TRBV18 to TRBJ2-7, with 8 bases lining up with TRBD1. There are 13 residues in the CDR3. Germline V CDR1 and CDR2: KGHSH, LQKENI. With V trimmed by 4 bases and J by 6 bases, 5 bases remained unmatched. The CDR3, as DNA: TGTGCCAGCTCACTAGGACAGGGAAGCGAGCAGTACTTC. Its translation: CASSLGQGSEQYF.

The chain recombines TRBV6-5 with TRBJ2-7; TRBD2 matches at 10 bases. The ends lost 8 bases at V and 0 bases at J; junction bases unmatched: 4. The CDR3 has 14 residues. CDR1 is MNHEY, CDR2 SVGAGI, per germline. This chain's CDR3 is CASHLAGASYEQYF. CDR3 bases: TGTGCCAGCCACCTAGCGGGGGCCTCCTACGAGCAGTACTTC.

This chain uses TRBV6-5 with TRBJ2-2; TRBD1 might be the D (6 bases). Germline assignment: CDR1 MNHEY and CDR2 SVGAGI. CDR3 length: 15 amino acids. Trimming pared 7 bases from V and 3 bases from J, leaving 15 bases between. The CDR3 nucleotides read TGTGCCAGCATTGTTACCACAGGGCACACCGGGGAGCTGTTTTTT. As protein: CASIVTTGHTGELFF.

The J gene is TRBJ2-2, the V gene TRBV11-3, with 8 positions matching TRBD2. Germline V lookup: CDR1 SGHNT, CDR2 YENEEA. With 4 bases clipped from V and 4 bases from J, the junction kept 5 bases outside the gene matches. The CDR3 length is 15 residues. For the CDR3, the DNA is TGTGCCAGCAGCTACGCCGGGACTAGCACCGGGGAGCTGTTTTTT. Amino acid sequence: CASSYAGTSTGELFF.

The V and J genes are TRBV28 and TRBJ2-5; the match to TRBD1 covers 7 bases. The CDR3 spans 17 residues. V lost 5 bases, J lost 5 bases, and 17 bases stayed unmatched. Per the germline V gene, CDR1 is MDHEN and CDR2 is SYDVKM. The CDR3 DNA follows: TGTGCCAGCAGTCTACCCGCCGGACAGGCCGAGGGGGAGACCCAGTACTTC. Protein: CASSLPAGQAEGETQYF. The whole variable domain, filled in from reference TRBV28 and TRBJ2-5, reads DVKVTQSSRYLVKRTGEKVFLECVQDMDHENMFWYRQDPGLGLRLIYFSYDVKMKEKGDIPEGYSVSREKKERFSLILESASTNQTSMYLCASSLPAGQAEGETQYFGPGTRLLVL.

This rearrangement joins TRBV4-3 to TRBJ2-1, with D hard to call. The germline gives CDR1 LGHNA, CDR2 YSLEER. The CDR3 sequence is 16 residues long. Trimming removed 0 bases at V and 2 bases at J, with 11 bases between. The CDR3 DNA follows: TGCGCCAGCAGCCAAGAGGAGACCCCCGCCTACAATGAGCAGTTCTTC. As protein: CASSQEETPAYNEQFF.

J is TRBJ2-3 and V is TRBV7-3, with 7 nucleotides matching TRBD2. The germline V gene has CDR1 SGHTA and CDR2 FQGTGA. The CDR3 is 16 residues long. V shed 1 base, J shed 3 bases, and the junction held 7 bases outside the gene matches. CDR3 nucleotide sequence: TGTGCCAGCAGCTTAATTGTCAGCGGGGCGACAGATACGCAGTATTTT. Protein product: CASSLIVSGATDTQYF.

The table lists this clone with a few counts. The genes are TRBV24-1 and TRBJ2-7, with TRBD1 matching over 8 bases. V was pared by 2 bases and J by 4 bases, with 24 bases of the junction left unmatched. Germline CDR1 reads KGHDR; CDR2 reads SFDVKD. The CDR3 has 21 residues. The CDR3 protein is CATSDYSWDRLTNDRSYEQYF. In DNA, the CDR3 is TGTGCCACCAGTGATTATTCTTGGGACAGGTTAACAAATGATCGCTCGTACGAGCAGTACTTC.

The chain couples TRBV7-3 to TRBJ1-3; D is unresolved. The CDR3 is made up of 12 amino acids. Germline loops: CDR1 SGHTA, CDR2 FQGTGA. Trimming cost V 8 bases and J 0 bases, with 5 bases left between them. Written as DNA, the CDR3 is TGTGCCAGCCGGGGCTCTGGAAACACCATATATTTT. This translates into CASRGSGNTIYF.

This clone turned up a few times. This sequence joins TRBV7-3 and TRBJ2-7; D is ambiguous. The V end lost 5 bases, the J end lost 0 bases, and 11 bases lay between the germline ends. This CDR3 is 14 amino acids long. Per germline, CDR1 SGHTA and CDR2 FQGTGA. CDR3 sequence reads: CASSRNSNSYEQYF. The CDR3 DNA follows: TGTGCCAGCAGCCGGAACAGCAACTCCTACGAGCAGTACTTC.

The chain uses TRBV7-9 and TRBJ1-6; 7 positions agree with TRBD1. CDR3 length equals 13 residues. Germline CDR1 SEHNR, CDR2 FQNEAQ (reference sequence). The V and J ends lost 5 bases and 7 bases, in that order; junction bases with no gene match: 2. The CDR3 nucleotides are TGTGCCAGCAGCAAACAGGGGAATTCACCCCTCCACTTT. Its translation is CASSKQGNSPLHF. The full variable domain, its missing parts supplied by reference TRBV7-9 and TRBJ1-6, is DTGVSQNPRHKITKRGQNVTFRCDPISEHNRLYWYRQTLGQGPEFLTYFQNEAQLEKSRLLSDRFSAERPKGSFSTLEIQRTEQGDSAMYLCASSKQGNSPLHFGNGTRLTVT.

V gene TRBV4-3 combines with J gene TRBJ1-2, with D unclear. CDR1 and CDR2 (germline): LGHNA, YSLEER. V shed 0 bases and J shed 0 bases, with 11 bases lying between them. CDR3 length: 16 residues. The CDR3 here is CASSQDISFSNYGYTF. CDR3 bases: TGCGCCAGCAGCCAAGACATCAGTTTCTCTAACTATGGCTACACCTTC.

This chain joins TRBV19 and TRBJ2-5; D not resolved. Germline V gene data show CDR1 as LNHDA and CDR2 as SQIVND (reference sequence). The CDR3 is made up of 15 amino acids. The ends were cut back, 5 bases at V and 0 bases at J, with 13 bases in the middle. CDR3 in DNA: TGTGCCAGTAGTCCCGACACGATACACCAAGAGACCCAGTACTTC. Its translation is CASSPDTIHQETQYF.

The CDR3 sequence: CSVPNTQYF. DNA for the CDR3: TGCAGCGTTCCAAATACGCAGTATTTT. V usage is TRBV29-1 and J usage is TRBJ2-3, with D unresolved. V was pared by 5 bases and J by 7 bases, with 4 bases between. CDR1 SQVTM and CDR2 ANQGSEA come from the germline V gene. The CDR3 has 9 amino acids.

J is TRBJ2-7 and V is TRBV4-1, with 7 bases lining up with TRBD2. The V segment lost 2 bases and the J segment 7 bases; nucleotides outside the gene matches: 8. CDR3 length: 14 residues. The germline V gene has CDR1 MGHRA and CDR2 YSYEKL. For the CDR3, the DNA is TGCGCCAGCAGCCAACCCGGGACTACCCCAGAGCAGTACTTC. Protein product: CASSQPGTTPEQYF.

The rearrangement links TRBV7-2 to TRBJ1-5, with D uncertain. V lost 2 bases to trimming and J lost 12 bases, with 8 bases between them. The CDR3 covers 11 residues. From germline, CDR1 is SGHTA and CDR2 FQGNSA. For the CDR3, the DNA is TGTGCCAGCAGCTTAAACGGACTCCAGCATTTT. Translated, it gives CASSLNGLQHF. Supplemented by reference TRBV7-2 and TRBJ1-5, the full variable domain reads GAGVSQSPSNKVTEKGKDVELRCDPISGHTALYWYRQSLGQGLEFLIYFQGNSAPDKSGLPSDRFSAERTGGSVSTLTIQRTQQEDSAVYLCASSLNGLQHFGDGTRLSIL.

V gene TRBV10-3 combines with J gene TRBJ1-2, with 7 bases aligning to TRBD1. This CDR3 is built from 14 residues. V lost 8 bases and J lost 6; bases outside the gene matches: 12. Germline V CDR1 and CDR2: ENHRY, SYGVKD. CDR3 bases: TGTGCCATCCCCCAAATAGGACAGGCGAATGGCTACACCTTC. Residues: CAIPQIGQANGYTF.

This sequence joins TRBV30 and TRBJ2-1, with 14 bases aligning to TRBD2. This CDR3 region has 14 residues. V lost 2 bases and J lost 9; bases outside the gene matches: 3. Germline lookup yields CDR1 GTSNPN and CDR2 SVGIG (reference sequence). This CDR3 is CAWSHGLAGGEQFF. Here the CDR3 DNA reads TGTGCCTGGAGTCACGGACTAGCGGGGGGTGAGCAGTTCTTC.

This clone was detected a few times. This sequence joins TRBV5-1 and TRBJ2-7, with 8 bases that match TRBD1. The CDR3 covers 13 residues. With 2 bases clipped from V and 6 bases from J, the junction kept 4 bases outside the gene matches. CDR1 is SGHRS and CDR2 is YFSETQ in the germline V gene. CDR3 loop: CASSLQGGLEQYF. CDR3 DNA sequence: TGCGCCAGCAGCTTACAGGGGGGCCTCGAGCAGTACTTC.

V gene TRBV5-1 combines with J gene TRBJ2-7, with D possibly matching TRBD1 (5 bases). The CDR3 has 16 residues. Per the germline V gene, CDR1 is SGHRS and CDR2 is YFSETQ. The germline V and J ends were trimmed by 3 bases and 2 bases, with 18 bases remaining between them. CDR3: CASSSGFLDTTYEQYF. In nucleotides, the CDR3 is TGCGCCAGCAGCTCAGGGTTCCTGGACACAACCTACGAGCAGTACTTC.

As DNA, the CDR3 is TGTGCCAGCAGCGTACGGGGGACTAATGAAAAACTGTTTTTT. Its translation: CASSVRGTNEKLFF. The rearrangement uses TRBV9 and TRBJ1-4; possibly TRBD1 for D (5 bases). Germline loops: CDR1 SGDLS, CDR2 YYNGEE. The V and J ends lost 1 base and 2 bases respectively, with 6 bases between them. This CDR3 contains 14 residues.

The J gene is TRBJ2-5, the V gene TRBV2, with TRBD2 matching over 10 bases. CDR1 is SNHLY, CDR2 FYNNEI, per germline. CDR3 size: 15 residues. The ends lost 4 bases at V and 4 bases at J; junction bases unmatched: 6. For the CDR3, the DNA is TGTGCCAGCAGTGCTAGCGGGAGTAATAGAGAGACCCAGTACTTC. Its translation is CASSASGSNRETQYF.

This sequence joins TRBV27 and TRBJ2-1, with 11 bases fitting TRBD2. This CDR3 spans 15 amino acids. CDR1 is MNHEY, CDR2 SMNVEV, per germline (reference sequence). The V gene end was trimmed by 6 bases and the J gene end by 3 bases; junction bases not matched to a gene: 4. CDR3 residues: CASRLAGALYNEQFF. The DNA of the CDR3 is TGTGCCAGCAGACTAGCGGGAGCTCTCTACAATGAGCAGTTCTTC.

The chain has TRBV19 and TRBJ2-4, with 7 bases that match TRBD1. The CDR3 covers 14 residues. From germline, CDR1 is LNHDA and CDR2 SQIVND (reference sequence). The V segment lost 3 bases and the J segment 4 bases; nucleotides outside the gene matches: 3. The CDR3 nucleotides read TGTGCCAGTAGTATGACAGGGTGGAAAAACATTCAGTACTTC. As protein: CASSMTGWKNIQYF.

The V call is TRBV18, the J call TRBJ2-2; TRBD1 matches 8 bases. Germline V lookup: CDR1 KGHSH, CDR2 LQKENI. J was trimmed by 6 bases and V by 8 bases; bases with no gene match: 11. The CDR3 extends over 15 amino acids. The CDR3 loop is CASHRTGLGAGELFF. Written as DNA, the CDR3 is TGTGCCAGCCACCGGACAGGGCTTGGGGCCGGGGAGCTGTTTTTT.

The chain links TRBV3-1 (or the pseudogene TRBV3-2) to TRBJ1-5; 7 bases align to TRBD1. CDR3 length: 15 residues. Trimming at V came to 3 bases and at J to 5 bases, leaving 7 bases not matched to a gene. Germline assignment: CDR1 LGHDT and CDR2 YNNKEL (reference sequence). CDR3 amino acids: CASSQGAGGDQPQHF. CDR3 nucleotide sequence: TGTGCCAGCAGCCAGGGCGCAGGGGGAGATCAGCCCCAGCATTTT.

The rearrangement joins TRBV7-9 to TRBJ1-3, with no clear D. In germline, CDR1 is SEHNR, CDR2 FQNEAQ (reference sequence). The CDR3 has 12 residues. V was clipped by 5 bases and J by 9 bases, with 11 bases between them. This CDR3 is CASSADFSTIYF. CDR3 coding DNA: TGTGCCAGCAGCGCGGACTTTTCCACCATATATTTT.